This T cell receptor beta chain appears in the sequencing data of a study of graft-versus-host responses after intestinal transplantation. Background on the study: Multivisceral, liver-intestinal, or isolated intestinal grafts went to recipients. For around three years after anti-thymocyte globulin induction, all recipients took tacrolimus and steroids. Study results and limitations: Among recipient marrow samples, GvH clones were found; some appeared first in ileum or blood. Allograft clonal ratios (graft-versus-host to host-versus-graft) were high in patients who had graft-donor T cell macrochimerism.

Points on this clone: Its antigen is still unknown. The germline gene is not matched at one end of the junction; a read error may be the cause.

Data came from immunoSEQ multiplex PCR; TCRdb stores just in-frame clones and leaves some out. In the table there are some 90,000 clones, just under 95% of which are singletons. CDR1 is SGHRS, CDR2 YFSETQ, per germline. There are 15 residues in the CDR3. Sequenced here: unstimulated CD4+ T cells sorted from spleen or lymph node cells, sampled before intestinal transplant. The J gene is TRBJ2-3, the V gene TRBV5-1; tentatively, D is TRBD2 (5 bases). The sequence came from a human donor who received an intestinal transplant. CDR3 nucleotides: TGCGCCAGCGGCTTGATGGGAGCGAGCACAGATACGCAGTATTTT. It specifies CASGLMGASTDTQYF. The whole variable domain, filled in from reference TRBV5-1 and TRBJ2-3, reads KAGVTQTPRYLIKTRGQQVTLSCSPISGHRSVSWYQQTPGQGLQFLFEYFSETQRNKGNFPGRFSGRQFSNSRSEMNVSTLELGDSALYLCASGLMGASTDTQYFGPGTRLTVL.